This TCR beta chain was sequenced in a study of T cells in Graves' hyperthyroidism and ophthalmopathy. There were TCR beta CDR3 regions amplified from RNA transcripts. With the HTBI primer set, the TCR CDR3 went through a first round of RT-PCR. TCRdb itself ran the multiplex PCR reads through MiXCR, one entry per CDR3 protein. The sample contains about 380,000 distinct CDR3 sequences, under 20% of which appear only once. The V segment lost 0 bases and the J segment 2 bases; nucleotides outside the gene matches: 6. This CDR3 is 15 amino acids long. CDR1 and CDR2 from the germline V gene are DFQATT and SNEGSKA (reference sequence). The study excluded patients with uncontrolled infection, other autoimmune disease, pregnancy or lactation.

J is TRBJ1-2 and V is TRBV20-1, with 7 nucleotides matching TRBD1. The receptor was derived from a man younger than 35 with Graves' ophthalmopathy. The sequenced sample was blood. This CDR3 is CSARDRGGLNYGYTF. CDR3 nucleotide sequence: TGCAGTGCTAGAGACCGAGGGGGCTTGAACTATGGCTACACCTTC.